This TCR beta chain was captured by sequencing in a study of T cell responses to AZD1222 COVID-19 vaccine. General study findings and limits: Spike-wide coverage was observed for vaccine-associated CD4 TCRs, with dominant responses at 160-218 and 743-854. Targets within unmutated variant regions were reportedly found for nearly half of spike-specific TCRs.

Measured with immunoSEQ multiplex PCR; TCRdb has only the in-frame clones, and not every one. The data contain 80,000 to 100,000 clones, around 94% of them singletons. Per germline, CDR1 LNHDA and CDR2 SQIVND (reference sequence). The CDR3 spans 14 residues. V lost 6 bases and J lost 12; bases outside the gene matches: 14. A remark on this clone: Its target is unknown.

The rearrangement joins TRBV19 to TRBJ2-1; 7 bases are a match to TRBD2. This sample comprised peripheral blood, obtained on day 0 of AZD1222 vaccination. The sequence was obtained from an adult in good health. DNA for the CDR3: TGTGCCAGTAGCCAAGGACTAGTTGGGGCCGGGCAGTTCTTC. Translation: CASSQGLVGAGQFF.